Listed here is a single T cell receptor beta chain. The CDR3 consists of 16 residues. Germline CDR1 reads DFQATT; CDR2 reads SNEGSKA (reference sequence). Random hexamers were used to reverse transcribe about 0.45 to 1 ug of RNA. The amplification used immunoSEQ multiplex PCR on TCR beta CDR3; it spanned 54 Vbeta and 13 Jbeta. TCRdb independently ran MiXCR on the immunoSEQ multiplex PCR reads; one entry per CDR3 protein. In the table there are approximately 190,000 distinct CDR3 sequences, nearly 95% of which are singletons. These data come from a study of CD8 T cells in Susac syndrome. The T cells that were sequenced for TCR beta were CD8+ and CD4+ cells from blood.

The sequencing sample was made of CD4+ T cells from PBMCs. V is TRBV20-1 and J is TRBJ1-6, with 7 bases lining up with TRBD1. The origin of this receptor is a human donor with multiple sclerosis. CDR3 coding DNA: TGCAGGGCAATCCACGCTCGCCGGGACAGAAATTCACCCCTCCACTTT. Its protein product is CRAIHARRDRNSPLHF.